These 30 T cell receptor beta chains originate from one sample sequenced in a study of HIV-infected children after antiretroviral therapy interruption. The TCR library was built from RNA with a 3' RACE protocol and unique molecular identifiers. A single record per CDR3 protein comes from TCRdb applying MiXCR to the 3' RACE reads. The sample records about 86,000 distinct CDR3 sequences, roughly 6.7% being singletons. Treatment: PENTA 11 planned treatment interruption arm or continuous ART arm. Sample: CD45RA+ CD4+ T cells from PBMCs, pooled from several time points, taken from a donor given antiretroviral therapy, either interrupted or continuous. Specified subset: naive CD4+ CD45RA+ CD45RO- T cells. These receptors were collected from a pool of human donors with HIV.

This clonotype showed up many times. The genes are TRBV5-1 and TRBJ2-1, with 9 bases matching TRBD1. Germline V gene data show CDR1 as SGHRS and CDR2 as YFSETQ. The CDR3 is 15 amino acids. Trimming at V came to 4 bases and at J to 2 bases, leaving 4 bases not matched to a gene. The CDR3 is CASSPGQGPYNEQFF. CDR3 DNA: TGCGCCAGCAGCCCGGGACAGGGTCCCTACAATGAGCAGTTCTTC.

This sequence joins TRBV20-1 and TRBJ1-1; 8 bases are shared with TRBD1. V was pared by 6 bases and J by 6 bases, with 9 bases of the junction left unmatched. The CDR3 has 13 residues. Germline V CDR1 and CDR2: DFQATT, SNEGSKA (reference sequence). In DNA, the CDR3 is TGCAGTGCGAGTGGCCAGGGGGCCTCTGAAGCTTTCTTT. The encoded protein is CSASGQGASEAFF.

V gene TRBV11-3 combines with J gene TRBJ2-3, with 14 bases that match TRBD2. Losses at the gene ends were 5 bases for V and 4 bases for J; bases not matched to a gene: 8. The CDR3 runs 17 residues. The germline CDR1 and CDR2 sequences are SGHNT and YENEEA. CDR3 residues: CASSHRPGLAGADTQYF. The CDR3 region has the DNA TGTGCCAGCAGCCACAGACCGGGACTAGCGGGGGCAGATACGCAGTATTTT.

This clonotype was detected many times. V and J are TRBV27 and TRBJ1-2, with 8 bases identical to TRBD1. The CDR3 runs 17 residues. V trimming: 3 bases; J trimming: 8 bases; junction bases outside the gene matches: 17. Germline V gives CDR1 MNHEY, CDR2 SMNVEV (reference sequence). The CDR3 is CASSLGNRGGTFRGYTF. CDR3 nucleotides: TGTGCCAGCAGTTTGGGGAACAGGGGGGGAACGTTCAGGGGCTACACCTTC.

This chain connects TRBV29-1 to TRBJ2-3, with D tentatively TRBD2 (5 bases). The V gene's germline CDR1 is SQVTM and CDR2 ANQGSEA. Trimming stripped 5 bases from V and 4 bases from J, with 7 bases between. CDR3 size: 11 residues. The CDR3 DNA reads TGCAGCGTTTCCGGGGCAGATACGCAGTATTTT. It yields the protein CSVSGADTQYF.

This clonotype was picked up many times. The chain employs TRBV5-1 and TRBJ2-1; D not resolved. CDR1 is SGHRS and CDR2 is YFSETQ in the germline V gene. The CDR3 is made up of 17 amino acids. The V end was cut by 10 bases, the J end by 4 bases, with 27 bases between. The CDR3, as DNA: TGCGCCTGCAAGTACCGTCGGGCATCAGAAAATTACAATGAGCAGTTCTTC. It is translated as CACKYRRASENYNEQFF.

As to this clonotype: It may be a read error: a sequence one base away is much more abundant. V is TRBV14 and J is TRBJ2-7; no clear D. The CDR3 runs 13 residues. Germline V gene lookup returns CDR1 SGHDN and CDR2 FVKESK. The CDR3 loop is CASSKELGAEQYF. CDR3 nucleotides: TGTGCCAGCAGCAAAGAACTCGGAGCCGAGCAGTACTTC.

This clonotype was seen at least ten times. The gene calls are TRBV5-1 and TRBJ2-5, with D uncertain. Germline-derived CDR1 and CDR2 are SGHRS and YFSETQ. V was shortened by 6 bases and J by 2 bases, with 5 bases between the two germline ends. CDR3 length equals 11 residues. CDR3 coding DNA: TGCGCCAGCACTGGTCAAGAGACCCAGTACTTC. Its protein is CASTGQETQYF.

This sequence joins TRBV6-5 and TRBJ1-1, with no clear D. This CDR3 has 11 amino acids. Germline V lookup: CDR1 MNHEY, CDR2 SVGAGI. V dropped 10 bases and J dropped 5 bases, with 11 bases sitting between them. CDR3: CAISRGTEAFF. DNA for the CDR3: TGTGCCATCAGCCGAGGGACTGAAGCTTTCTTT.

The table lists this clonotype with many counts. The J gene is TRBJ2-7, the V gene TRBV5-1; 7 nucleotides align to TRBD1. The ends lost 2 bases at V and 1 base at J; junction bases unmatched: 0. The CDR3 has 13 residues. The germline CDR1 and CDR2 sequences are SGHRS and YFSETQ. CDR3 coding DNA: TGCGCCAGCAGCTTACAGGGGTCCTACGAGCAGTACTTC. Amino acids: CASSLQGSYEQYF.

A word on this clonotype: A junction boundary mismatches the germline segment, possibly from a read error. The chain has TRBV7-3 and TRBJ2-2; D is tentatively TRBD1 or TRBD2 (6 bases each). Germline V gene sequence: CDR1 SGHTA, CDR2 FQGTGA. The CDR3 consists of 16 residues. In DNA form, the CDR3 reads TGTGCCAGCAACTTAACCGGGGGCGCAAACACCGGGGAGCTGTTTTTT. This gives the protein CASNLTGGANTGELFF.

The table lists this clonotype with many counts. In DNA, the CDR3 is TGCGCCAGCAGAGGAGGTGAAGCTTTCTTT. Translated: CASRGGEAFF. The chain joins TRBV10-2 to TRBJ1-1; the D is unclear. Germline V lookup: CDR1 WSHSY, CDR2 SAAADI. CDR3 length: 10 residues. V lost 6 bases, J lost 7 bases, and 6 bases lay in between.

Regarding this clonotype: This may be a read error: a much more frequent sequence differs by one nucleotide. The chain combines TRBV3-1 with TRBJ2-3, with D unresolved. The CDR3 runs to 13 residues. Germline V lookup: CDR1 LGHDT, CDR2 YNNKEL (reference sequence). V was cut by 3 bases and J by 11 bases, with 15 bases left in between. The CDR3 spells CASSQENAVMQYF. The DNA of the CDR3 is TGTGCCAGCAGCCAGGAGAACGCGGTTATGCAGTATTTT.

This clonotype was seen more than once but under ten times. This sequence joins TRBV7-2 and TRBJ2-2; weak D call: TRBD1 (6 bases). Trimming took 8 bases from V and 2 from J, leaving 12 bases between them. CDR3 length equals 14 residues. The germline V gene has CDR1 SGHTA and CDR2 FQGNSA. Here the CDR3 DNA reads TGTGCCAGCTGCGACAGGCGCAACACCGGGGAGCTGTTTTTT. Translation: CASCDRRNTGELFF.

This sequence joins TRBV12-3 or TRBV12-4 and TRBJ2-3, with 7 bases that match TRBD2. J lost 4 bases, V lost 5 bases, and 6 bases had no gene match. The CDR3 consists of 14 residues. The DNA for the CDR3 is TGTGCCAGCAGTGCACTAGCGTGGGCAGATACGCAGTATTTT. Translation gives CASSALAWADTQYF.

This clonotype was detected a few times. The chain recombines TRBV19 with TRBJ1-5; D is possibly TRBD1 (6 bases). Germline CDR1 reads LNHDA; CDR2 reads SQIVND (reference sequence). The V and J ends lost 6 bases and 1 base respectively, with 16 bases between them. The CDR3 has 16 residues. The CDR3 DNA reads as TGTGCCAGTAGCCCTCGGACAGCCTTAAGCAATCAGCCCCAGCATTTT. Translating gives CASSPRTALSNQPQHF.

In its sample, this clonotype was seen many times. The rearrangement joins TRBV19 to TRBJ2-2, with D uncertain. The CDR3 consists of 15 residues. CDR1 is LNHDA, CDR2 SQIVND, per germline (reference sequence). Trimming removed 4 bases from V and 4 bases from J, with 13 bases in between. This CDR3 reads CASSKVWSGTGELFF. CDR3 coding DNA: TGTGCCAGTAGTAAGGTCTGGTCGGGCACCGGGGAGCTGTTTTTT.

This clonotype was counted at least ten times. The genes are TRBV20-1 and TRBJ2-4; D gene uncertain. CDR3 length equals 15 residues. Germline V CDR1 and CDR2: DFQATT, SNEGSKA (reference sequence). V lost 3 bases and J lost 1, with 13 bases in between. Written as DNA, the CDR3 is TGCAGTGCTAGCATTGGAACATCGGCCAAAAACATTCAGTACTTC. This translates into CSASIGTSAKNIQYF.

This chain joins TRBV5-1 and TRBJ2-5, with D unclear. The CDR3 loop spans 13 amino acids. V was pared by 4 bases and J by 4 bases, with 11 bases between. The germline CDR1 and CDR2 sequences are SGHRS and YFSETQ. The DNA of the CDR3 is TGCGCCAGCAGCCGAGAACTTACAGAGACCCAGTACTTC. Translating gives CASSRELTETQYF.

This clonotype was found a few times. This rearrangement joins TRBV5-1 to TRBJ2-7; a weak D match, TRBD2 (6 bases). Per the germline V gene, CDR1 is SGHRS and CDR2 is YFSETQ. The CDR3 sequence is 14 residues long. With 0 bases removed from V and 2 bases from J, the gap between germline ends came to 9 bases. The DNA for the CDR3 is TGCGCCAGCAGCTTGGCCAGGGAGGCCTACGAGCAGTACTTC. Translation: CASSLAREAYEQYF. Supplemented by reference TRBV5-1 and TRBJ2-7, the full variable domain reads KAGVTQTPRYLIKTRGQQVTLSCSPISGHRSVSWYQQTPGQGLQFLFEYFSETQRNKGNFPGRFSGRQFSNSRSEMNVSTLELGDSALYLCASSLAREAYEQYFGPGTRLTVT.

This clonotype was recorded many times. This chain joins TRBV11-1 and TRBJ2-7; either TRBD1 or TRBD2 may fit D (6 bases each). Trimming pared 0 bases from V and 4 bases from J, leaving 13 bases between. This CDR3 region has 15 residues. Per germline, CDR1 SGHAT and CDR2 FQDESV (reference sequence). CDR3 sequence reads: CASSLALGGGYEQYF. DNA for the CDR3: TGTGCCAGCAGCTTAGCGCTCGGGGGCGGGTACGAGCAGTACTTC.

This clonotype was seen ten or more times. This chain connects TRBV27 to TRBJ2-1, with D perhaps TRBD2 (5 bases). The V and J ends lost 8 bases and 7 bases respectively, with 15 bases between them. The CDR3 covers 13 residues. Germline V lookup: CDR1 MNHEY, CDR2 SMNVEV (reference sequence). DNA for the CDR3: TGTGCCAGCGGGAGAAGTGAGGTAAATGAGCAGTTCTTC. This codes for CASGRSEVNEQFF.

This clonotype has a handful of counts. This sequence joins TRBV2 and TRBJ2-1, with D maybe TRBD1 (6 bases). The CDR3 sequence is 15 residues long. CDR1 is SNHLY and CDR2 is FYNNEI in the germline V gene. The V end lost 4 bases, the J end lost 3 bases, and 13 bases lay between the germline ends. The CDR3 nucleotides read TGTGCCAGCAGTGGGGCAAGGGGGAACTACAATGAGCAGTTCTTC. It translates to CASSGARGNYNEQFF.

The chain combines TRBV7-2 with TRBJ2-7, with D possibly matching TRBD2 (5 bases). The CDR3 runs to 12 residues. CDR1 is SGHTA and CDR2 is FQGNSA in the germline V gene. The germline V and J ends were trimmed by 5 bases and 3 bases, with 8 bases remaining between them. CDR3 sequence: CASSRGGYEQYF. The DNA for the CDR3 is TGTGCCAGCAGCCGCGGAGGCTACGAGCAGTACTTC.

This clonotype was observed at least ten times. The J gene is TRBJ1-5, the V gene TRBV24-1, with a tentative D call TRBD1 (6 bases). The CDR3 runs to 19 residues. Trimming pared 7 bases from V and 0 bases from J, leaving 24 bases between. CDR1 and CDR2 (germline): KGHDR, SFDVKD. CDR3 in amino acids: CATRPRGGSLGNSNQPQHF. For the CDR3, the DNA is TGTGCCACCAGACCGCGTGGGGGCTCATTGGGGAATAGCAATCAGCCCCAGCATTTT.

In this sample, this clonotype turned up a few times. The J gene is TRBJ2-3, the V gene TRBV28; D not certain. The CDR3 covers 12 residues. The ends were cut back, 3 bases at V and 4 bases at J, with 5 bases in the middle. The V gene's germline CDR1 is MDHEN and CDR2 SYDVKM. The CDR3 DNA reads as TGTGCCAGCAGTTTCGGGCCAGATACGCAGTATTTT. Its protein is CASSFGPDTQYF.

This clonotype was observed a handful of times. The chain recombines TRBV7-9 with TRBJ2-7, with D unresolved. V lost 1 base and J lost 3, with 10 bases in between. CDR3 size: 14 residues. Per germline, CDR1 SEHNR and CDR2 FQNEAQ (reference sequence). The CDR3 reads CASSLGGKSYEQYF. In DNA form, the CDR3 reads TGTGCCAGCAGCTTAGGCGGTAAGAGCTACGAGCAGTACTTC.

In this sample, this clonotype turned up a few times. CDR3 nucleotides: TGTGCCTGGAGTGTACGGCTCCAGACAAGTCATGGCTACACCTTC. This encodes CAWSVRLQTSHGYTF. The chain is built from TRBV30 and TRBJ1-2; D is unclear. There are 15 residues in the CDR3. Trimming shortened V by 0 bases and J by 6 bases, and 17 bases separated the two germline ends. Per the germline V gene, CDR1 is GTSNPN and CDR2 is SVGIG (reference sequence).

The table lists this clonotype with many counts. CDR3 sequence: CASSSYRGRAGTYEQYF. As DNA, the CDR3 is TGTGCCAGCAGCTCTTACAGGGGGCGGGCCGGGACCTACGAGCAGTACTTC. The V call is TRBV11-2, the J call TRBJ2-7, with TRBD1 matching 9 bases. This CDR3 comprises 17 residues. Trimming cost V 4 bases and J 2 bases; bases outside gene matches: 12. The V gene's germline CDR1 is SGHAT and CDR2 FQNNGV.

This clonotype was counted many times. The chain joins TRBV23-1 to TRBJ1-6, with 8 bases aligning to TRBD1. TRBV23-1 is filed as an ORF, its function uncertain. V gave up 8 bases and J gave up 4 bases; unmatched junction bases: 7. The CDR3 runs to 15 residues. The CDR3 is CASGQGKGYNSPLHF. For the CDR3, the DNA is TGCGCCAGCGGACAGGGAAAGGGGTATAATTCACCCCTCCACTTT.